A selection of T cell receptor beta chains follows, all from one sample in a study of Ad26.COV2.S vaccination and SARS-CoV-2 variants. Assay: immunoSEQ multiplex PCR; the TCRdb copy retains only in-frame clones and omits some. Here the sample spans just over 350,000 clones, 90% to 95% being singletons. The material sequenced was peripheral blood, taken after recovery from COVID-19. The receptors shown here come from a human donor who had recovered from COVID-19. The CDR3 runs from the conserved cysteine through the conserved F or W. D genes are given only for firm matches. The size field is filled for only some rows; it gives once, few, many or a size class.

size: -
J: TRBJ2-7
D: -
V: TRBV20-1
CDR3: CSALGPTEQYF
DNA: TGCAGTGCTCTCGGGCCCACCGAGCAGTACTTC

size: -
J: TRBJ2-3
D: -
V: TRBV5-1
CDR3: CASSLGDAGFTDTQYF
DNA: TGCGCCAGCAGCTTAGGAGATGCGGGGTTCACAGATACGCAGTATTTT

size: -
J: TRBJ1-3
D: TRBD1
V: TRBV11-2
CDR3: CASSYRTGGAIGNTIYF
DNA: TGTGCCAGCAGTTACCGGACAGGGGGCGCGATCGGAAACACCATATATTTT

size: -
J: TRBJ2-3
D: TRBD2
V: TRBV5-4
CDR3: CASSPAGGPTDTQYF
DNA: TGTGCCAGCAGCCCTGCGGGGGGGCCGACAGATACGCAGTATTTT

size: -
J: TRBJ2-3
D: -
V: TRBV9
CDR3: CASSPSGGAIADTQYF
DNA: TGTGCCAGCAGCCCGTCAGGAGGGGCTATTGCAGATACGCAGTATTTT

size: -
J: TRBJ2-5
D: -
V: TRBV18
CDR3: CASSRQTQETQYF
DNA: TGTGCCAGCTCACGGCAGACCCAAGAGACCCAGTACTTC

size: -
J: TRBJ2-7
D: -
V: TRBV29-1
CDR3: CSALGLDEQYF
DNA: TGCAGCGCTCTCGGACTGGACGAGCAGTACTTC

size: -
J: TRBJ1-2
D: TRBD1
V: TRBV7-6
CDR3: CASSLEPGQGYGYTF
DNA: TGTGCCAGCAGCTTAGAACCGGGACAGGGGTATGGCTACACCTTC

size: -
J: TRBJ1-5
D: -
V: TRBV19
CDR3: CASSYDPFSNQPQHF
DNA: TGTGCCAGTAGTTACGACCCCTTTAGCAATCAGCCCCAGCATTTT

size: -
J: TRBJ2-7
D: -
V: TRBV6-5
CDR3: CASTPDGYEQYF
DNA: TGTGCCAGCACCCCCGACGGCTACGAGCAGTACTTC

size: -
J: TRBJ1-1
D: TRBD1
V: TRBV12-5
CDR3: CASALTGLAEAFF
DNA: TGTGCTAGTGCCTTGACAGGGCTCGCTGAAGCTTTCTTT

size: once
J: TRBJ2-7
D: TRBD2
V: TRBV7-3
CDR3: CASSLNGGALYEQYF
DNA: TGTGCCAGCAGCTTAAACGGGGGGGCCTTATACGAGCAGTACTTC

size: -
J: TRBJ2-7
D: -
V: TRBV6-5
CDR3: CASSSWGSGSYEQYF
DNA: TGTGCCAGCAGCTCCTGGGGTAGCGGCTCCTACGAGCAGTACTTC

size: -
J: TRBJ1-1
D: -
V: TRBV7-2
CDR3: CASSPSTVNTEAFF
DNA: TGTGCCAGCAGCCCATCGACGGTGAACACTGAAGCTTTCTTT

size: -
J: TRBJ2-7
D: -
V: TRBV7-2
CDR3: CASSFGGTYEQYF
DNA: TGTGCCAGCAGCTTCGGCGGAACCTACGAGCAGTACTTC

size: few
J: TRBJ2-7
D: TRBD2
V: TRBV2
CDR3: CASSAAGETYEQYF
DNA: TGTGCCAGCAGTGCGGCGGGGGAAACCTACGAGCAGTACTTC

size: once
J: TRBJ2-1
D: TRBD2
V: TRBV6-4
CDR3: CASSDSLAGGPEEQFF
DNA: TGTGCCAGCAGTGACTCTTTAGCGGGGGGGCCGGAGGAGCAGTTCTTC

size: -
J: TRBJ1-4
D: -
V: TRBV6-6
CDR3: CASSTTSYLFF
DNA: TGTGCCAGCAGTACCACAAGTTATCTGTTTTTT

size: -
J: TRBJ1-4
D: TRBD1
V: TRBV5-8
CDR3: CASSGGQGPTNEKLFF
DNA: TGTGCCAGCAGCGGGGGACAGGGACCAACTAATGAAAAACTGTTTTTT

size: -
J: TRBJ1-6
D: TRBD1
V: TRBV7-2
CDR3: CASSTDRAHNSPLHF
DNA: TGTGCCAGCAGCACAGACAGGGCCCACAATTCACCCCTCCACTTT

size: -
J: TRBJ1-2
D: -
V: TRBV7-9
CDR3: CASSSPRVLYGYTF
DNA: TGTGCCAGCAGCTCTCCCAGGGTTTTATATGGCTACACCTTC

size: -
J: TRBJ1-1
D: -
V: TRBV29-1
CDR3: CSVEKANTEAFF
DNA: TGCAGCGTTGAAAAAGCGAACACTGAAGCTTTCTTT

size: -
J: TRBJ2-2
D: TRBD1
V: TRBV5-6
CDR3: CASSLIPTGAGELFF
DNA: TGTGCCAGCAGCTTGATCCCGACAGGGGCTGGGGAGCTGTTTTTT

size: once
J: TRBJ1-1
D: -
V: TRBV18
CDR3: CASTKDGNTEAFF
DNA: TGTGCCAGCACGAAGGACGGGAACACTGAAGCTTTCTTT

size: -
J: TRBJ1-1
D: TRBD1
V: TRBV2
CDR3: CASRETGGDTEAFF
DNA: TGTGCCAGCAGGGAGACAGGGGGAGACACTGAAGCTTTCTTT

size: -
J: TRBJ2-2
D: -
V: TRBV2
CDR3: CASSGDNDLGSGELFF
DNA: TGTGCCAGCAGTGGGGACAATGATTTGGGGTCCGGGGAGCTGTTTTTT

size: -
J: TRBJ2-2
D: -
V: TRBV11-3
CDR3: CASSPSTGELFF
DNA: TGTGCCAGCAGCCCGAGCACCGGGGAGCTGTTTTTT

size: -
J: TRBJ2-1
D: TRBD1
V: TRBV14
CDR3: CASRDRSYNEQFF
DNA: TGTGCCAGCCGGGACAGATCATACAATGAGCAGTTCTTC

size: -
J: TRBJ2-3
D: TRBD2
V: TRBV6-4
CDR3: CASSTSGDSTDTQYF
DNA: TGTGCCAGCAGCACTAGCGGGGATAGCACAGATACGCAGTATTTT

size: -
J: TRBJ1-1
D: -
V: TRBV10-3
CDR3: CAITAAPGSNTEAFF
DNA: TGTGCCATCACAGCCGCACCCGGATCGAACACTGAAGCTTTCTTT

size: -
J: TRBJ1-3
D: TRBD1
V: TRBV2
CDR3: CASRDRGSGNTIYF
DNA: TGTGCCAGCAGAGACAGGGGCTCTGGAAACACCATATATTTT

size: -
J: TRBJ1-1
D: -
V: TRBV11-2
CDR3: CASSRRDNEAFF
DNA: TGTGCCAGCAGTCGCCGGGACAATGAAGCTTTCTTT

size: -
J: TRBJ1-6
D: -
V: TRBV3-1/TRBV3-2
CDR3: CASSHEAGYNSPLHF
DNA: TGTGCCAGCAGCCATGAGGCGGGCTATAATTCACCCCTCCACTTT

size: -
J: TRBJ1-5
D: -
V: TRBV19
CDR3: CASSPTGNTPQPQHF
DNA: TGTGCCAGTTCCCCCACAGGGAACACTCCGCAGCCCCAGCATTTT

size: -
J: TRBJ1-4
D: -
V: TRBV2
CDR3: CASSESSGIPNEKLFF
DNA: TGTGCCAGCAGTGAATCATCAGGGATCCCCAATGAAAAACTGTTTTTT

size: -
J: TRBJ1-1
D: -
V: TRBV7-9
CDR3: CASSLVTKNTEAFF
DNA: TGTGCCAGCAGCTTAGTTACCAAGAACACTGAAGCTTTCTTT

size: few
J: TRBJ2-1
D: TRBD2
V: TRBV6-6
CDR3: CASSISGGVRNEQFF
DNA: TGTGCCAGCAGCATTAGCGGGGGGGTGAGGAATGAGCAGTTCTTC

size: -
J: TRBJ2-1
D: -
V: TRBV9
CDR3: CASSPSGYRDNEQFF
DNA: TGTGCCAGCTCCCCCAGCGGTTACCGGGACAATGAGCAGTTCTTC

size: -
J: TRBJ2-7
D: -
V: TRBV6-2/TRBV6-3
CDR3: CASTPTRGVSYEQYF
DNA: TGTGCCAGCACCCCGACTAGAGGGGTCTCCTACGAGCAGTACTTC

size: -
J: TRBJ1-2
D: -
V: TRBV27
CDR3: CASSFGWGSNYGYTF
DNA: TGTGCCAGCAGTTTCGGCTGGGGCTCTAACTATGGCTACACCTTC

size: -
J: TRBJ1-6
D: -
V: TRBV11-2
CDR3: CASSLGRLRLSDSPLHF
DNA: TGTGCCAGCAGCTTGGGCAGACTACGCCTCTCGGATTCACCCCTCCACTTT

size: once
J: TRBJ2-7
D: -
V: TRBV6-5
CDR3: CATRDGYEQYF
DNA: TGTGCCACCCGGGATGGGTACGAGCAGTACTTC

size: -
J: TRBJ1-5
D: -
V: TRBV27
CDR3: CASRPSWGQPQHF
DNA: TGTGCCAGCAGGCCCTCCTGGGGACAGCCCCAGCATTTT

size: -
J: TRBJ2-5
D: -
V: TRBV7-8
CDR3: CASSLEGRQTQYF
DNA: TGTGCCAGCAGCTTAGAGGGGAGGCAGACCCAGTACTTC

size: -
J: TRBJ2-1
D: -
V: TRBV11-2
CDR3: CASSLISGRAYNEQFF
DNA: TGTGCCAGCAGCTTAATATCTGGGCGCGCCTACAATGAGCAGTTCTTC

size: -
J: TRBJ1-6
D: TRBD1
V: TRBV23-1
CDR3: CASSEPQGDDNNSPLHF
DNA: TGCGCCAGCAGTGAACCACAGGGGGACGACAATAATTCACCCCTCCACTTT

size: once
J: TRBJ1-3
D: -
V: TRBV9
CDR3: CASMGSGNTIYF
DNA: TGTGCCAGCATGGGCTCTGGAAACACCATATATTTT

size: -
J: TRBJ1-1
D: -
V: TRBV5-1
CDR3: CASSQTTGNTEAFF
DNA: TGCGCCAGCAGCCAAACGACCGGGAACACTGAAGCTTTCTTT

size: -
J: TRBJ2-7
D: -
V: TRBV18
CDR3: CASHPRGGYEQYF
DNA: TGTGCCAGCCACCCCCGGGGAGGCTACGAGCAGTACTTC

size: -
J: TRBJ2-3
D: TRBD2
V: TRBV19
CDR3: CASSIASGVTDTQYF
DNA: TGTGCCAGTAGTATAGCTAGCGGGGTCACAGATACGCAGTATTTT

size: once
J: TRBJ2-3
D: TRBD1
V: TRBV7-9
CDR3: CASSLRQGFGTDTQYF
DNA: TGTGCCAGCAGCTTACGACAGGGATTTGGCACAGATACGCAGTATTTT

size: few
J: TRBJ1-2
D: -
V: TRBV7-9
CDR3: CASSLDGSYGYTF
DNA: TGTGCCAGCAGCTTAGATGGCAGCTATGGCTACACCTTC

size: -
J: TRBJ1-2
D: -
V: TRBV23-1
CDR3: CASSPRHRYGYTF
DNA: TGCGCCAGCAGTCCAAGGCACCGCTATGGCTACACCTTC

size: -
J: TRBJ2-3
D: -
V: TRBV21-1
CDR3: CASSKARIFTDTQYF
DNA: TGTGCCAGCAGCAAAGCGCGCATCTTCACAGATACGCAGTATTTT